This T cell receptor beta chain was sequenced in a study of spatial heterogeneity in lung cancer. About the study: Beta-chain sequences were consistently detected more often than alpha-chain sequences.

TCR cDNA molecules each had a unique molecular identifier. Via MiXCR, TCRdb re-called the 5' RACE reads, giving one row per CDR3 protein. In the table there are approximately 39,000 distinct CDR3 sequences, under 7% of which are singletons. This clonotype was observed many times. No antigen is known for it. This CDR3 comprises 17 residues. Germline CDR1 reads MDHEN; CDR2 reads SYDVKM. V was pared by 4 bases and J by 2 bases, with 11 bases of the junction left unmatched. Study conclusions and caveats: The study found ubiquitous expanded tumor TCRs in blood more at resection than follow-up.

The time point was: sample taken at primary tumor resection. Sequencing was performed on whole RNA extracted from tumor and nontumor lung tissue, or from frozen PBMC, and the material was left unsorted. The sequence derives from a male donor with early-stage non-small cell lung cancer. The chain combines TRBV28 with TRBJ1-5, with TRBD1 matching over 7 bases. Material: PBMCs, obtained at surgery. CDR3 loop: CASSSWTGTLGNQPQHF. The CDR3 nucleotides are TGTGCCAGCAGTTCTTGGACAGGTACCCTCGGCAATCAGCCCCAGCATTTT.